The 25 T cell receptor beta chains presented below share a single source sample, sequenced in a study of monozygotic twins with inflammatory bowel disease. TCRdb re-called the 5' RACE reads and gives one entry per CDR3 protein, without DNA. The data include roughly 200,000 distinct CDR3 sequences; the top ten clones carry around 1.5%. Sequencing was carried out using blood. These receptors came from a human donor with ulcerative colitis or Crohn's disease, or a healthy co-twin of an affected twin (not recorded which).

The V call is TRBV5-1, the J call TRBJ1-1. The length of the CDR3 is 16 residues. The germline CDR1 and CDR2 sequences are SGHRS and YFSETQ. The CDR3 protein is CASSQIGPTMNTEAFF.

CDR3 residues: CASSSPPSGGPQDTQYF. The J gene is TRBJ2-3, the V gene TRBV7-2; TCRdb's assignment of TRBD2 cannot be checked, as there is no DNA. Germline V gives CDR1 SGHTA, CDR2 FQGNSA. This CDR3 comprises 17 residues. Drawing the rest from reference TRBV7-2 and TRBJ2-3, the complete variable domain is GAGVSQSPSNKVTEKGKDVELRCDPISGHTALYWYRQSLGQGLEFLIYFQGNSAPDKSGLPSDRFSAERTGGSVSTLTIQRTQQEDSAVYLCASSSPPSGGPQDTQYFGPGTRLTVL.

The chain combines TRBV20-1 with TRBJ1-4. The germline gives CDR1 DFQATT, CDR2 SNEGSKA (reference sequence). This CDR3 has 20 residues. CDR3 sequence reads: CSARARIYVGMSSTNEKLFF.

This rearrangement joins TRBV6-1 to TRBJ2-2; TCRdb gives TRBD1 as the D gene, but with no DNA this cannot be confirmed. Looked up from germline, CDR1 is MNHNS and CDR2 is SASEGT. This CDR3 region has 14 residues. Here the CDR3 reads CASSPGPGTGELFF.

V and J are TRBV5-4 and TRBJ1-3; the D gene TCRdb calls, TRBD1, cannot be checked with no DNA. Germline V gene lookup returns CDR1 SGHNT and CDR2 YYREEE (reference sequence). The CDR3 has 13 amino acids. The CDR3 region is CASSLGQADTIYF.

This sequence joins TRBV2 and TRBJ1-1; TCRdb's D call, TRBD1, is unchecked because there is no DNA. The CDR3 totals 18 residues. Germline V gene lookup returns CDR1 SNHLY and CDR2 FYNNEI. CDR3 residues: CASSARTGVGVMNTEAFF.

The chain is built from TRBV7-3 and TRBJ2-1; the TCRdb D gene call, TRBD1, has no DNA to confirm it. The CDR3 spans 12 residues. Per the germline V gene, CDR1 is SGHTA and CDR2 is FQGTGA. The CDR3 protein is CASSNGGVEQFF.

The chain employs TRBV5-1 and TRBJ2-3. The germline V gene encodes CDR1 SGHRS and CDR2 YFSETQ. The CDR3 spans 12 residues. CDR3 protein: CASSLDRDTQYF.

This chain joins TRBV7-9 and TRBJ2-7; no DNA is available, so the TRBD2 call from TCRdb remains unchecked. The CDR3 covers 16 residues. Germline lookup yields CDR1 SEHNR and CDR2 FQNEAQ (reference sequence). This chain's CDR3 is CASGGKIGLTTYEQYF.

This rearrangement joins TRBV6-1 to TRBJ1-5. CDR1 is MNHNS, CDR2 SASEGT, per germline. This CDR3 region has 15 residues. The CDR3 reads CASSEGSESNQPQHF.

The J gene is TRBJ1-4, the V gene TRBV6-1; lacking DNA, the TRBD1 call made by TCRdb goes unchecked. This CDR3 has 13 residues. Germline lookup yields CDR1 MNHNS and CDR2 SASEGT. The CDR3 sequence: CASTYAGGEKLFF.

This chain uses TRBV6-5 with TRBJ2-1; TCRdb outputs TRBD1, but without DNA this stays unchecked. This CDR3 has 15 amino acids. Germline V CDR1 and CDR2: MNHEY, SVGAGI. CDR3 in amino acids: CASSFRGSSYNEQFF.

The chain couples TRBV20-1 to TRBJ1-5; TCRdb selects TRBD1, and the lack of DNA leaves this call unchecked. The germline V gene encodes CDR1 DFQATT and CDR2 SNEGSKA (reference sequence). This CDR3 comprises 14 residues. The CDR3 protein is CSAKGRDTHQPQHF.

The chain links TRBV12-3 or TRBV12-4 to TRBJ2-2; TCRdb indicates TRBD1, and absent DNA this call remains unverified. This CDR3 spans 16 amino acids. CDR3 amino acids: CASRPDRGGGTGELFF.

J is TRBJ2-6 and V is TRBV11-2; the D gene TCRdb calls, TRBD1, cannot be checked with no DNA. The CDR3 has 16 residues. From germline, CDR1 is SGHAT and CDR2 FQNNGV. CDR3 region: CASNPLRRAGANVLTF.

The chain couples TRBV18 to TRBJ2-5; TCRdb returns TRBD1, unconfirmable since there is no DNA. The CDR3 contains 14 residues. The germline CDR1 and CDR2 sequences are KGHSH and LQKENI. CDR3 sequence: CASSPPEDRIAQYF.

The V gene is TRBV6-5, the J gene TRBJ1-1; as DNA is missing, the TRBD1 call by TCRdb cannot be tested. This CDR3 region has 11 residues. Germline lookup yields CDR1 MNHEY and CDR2 SVGAGI. The CDR3 loop reads CASGRGTEAFF.

This chain connects TRBV20-1 to TRBJ2-3; TCRdb calls TRBD1, which cannot be checked without DNA. Germline CDR1 is DFQATT and CDR2 is SNEGSKA (reference sequence). The CDR3 extends over 16 amino acids. This CDR3 is CSARSLAGGRTDTQYF.

The V gene is TRBV14, the J gene TRBJ2-3; TCRdb returns TRBD2, unconfirmable since there is no DNA. This CDR3 is 15 amino acids long. CDR1 SGHDN and CDR2 FVKESK come from the germline V gene. The CDR3 here is CASSQDGEGTDTQYF.

The V gene is TRBV20-1, the J gene TRBJ2-3; as DNA is missing, the TRBD1 call by TCRdb cannot be tested. The V gene's germline CDR1 is DFQATT and CDR2 SNEGSKA (reference sequence). There are 11 residues in the CDR3. CDR3 amino acids: CSATGAGTQYF.

The chain combines TRBV28 with TRBJ2-3; TCRdb calls TRBD2, which cannot be checked without DNA. Germline V gene data show CDR1 as MDHEN and CDR2 as SYDVKM. The CDR3 is made up of 15 amino acids. The CDR3 here is CASSPTSGGAYTQYF.

CDR3 sequence reads: CASSLFSVSEKLFF. V gene TRBV7-9 combines with J gene TRBJ1-4. Germline CDR1 SEHNR, CDR2 FQNEAQ (reference sequence). This CDR3 contains 14 residues.

This chain uses TRBV3-1 with TRBJ2-5; TCRdb indicates TRBD2, and absent DNA this call remains unverified. Germline V gene lookup returns CDR1 LGHDT and CDR2 YNNKEL (reference sequence). The CDR3 contains 16 residues. This chain's CDR3 is CASSQVTSGAQETQYF.

J is TRBJ1-1 and V is TRBV5-6. This CDR3 has 15 amino acids. The germline V gene encodes CDR1 SGHDT and CDR2 YYEEEE. This CDR3 is CASSLIGNLNTEAFF.

The genes are TRBV20-1 and TRBJ1-5; TCRdb calls TRBD1, which cannot be checked without DNA. The germline gives CDR1 DFQATT, CDR2 SNEGSKA (reference sequence). The CDR3 has 14 residues. CDR3 protein: CSAQRQGSNQPQHF.